The present TCR beta chain was sequenced within a study of T cell responses to AZD1222 COVID-19 vaccine. Recipients boosted at about 4 weeks or about 12 weeks are pooled. The junction had 4 bases not matched to a gene; V was cut back by 6 bases and J by 1 base. CDR1 is SQVTM and CDR2 is ANQGSEA in the germline V gene. The CDR3 is made up of 14 amino acids. Method: immunoSEQ multiplex PCR; TCRdb's copy keeps in-frame clones and lacks some. The sample gives over 85,000 clones, around 90% of which show up once; about 16% is in the top ten. The specimen comprised peripheral blood, sampled 28 days after the second AZD1222 dose. The sequence derives from an adult who received the AZD1222 COVID-19 vaccine. The V gene is TRBV29-1, the J gene TRBJ2-7, with 12 bases lining up with TRBD2. In DNA, the CDR3 is TGCAGCGTCGTTGGACTAGCGGGGTCCTACGAGCAGTACTTC. Protein sequence: CSVVGLAGSYEQYF.